This TCR beta chain was found in a study of identical twins. Findings and limits, study-wide: Analyses of zero insertions could be partly confounded by invariant MAIT and iNKT cells.

The table lists this clonotype with many counts. Its antigen is still unknown. Germline CDR1 reads KGHSH; CDR2 reads LQKENI. The CDR3 has 20 residues. V shed 5 bases and J 4 bases; nucleotides not matched to a gene: 16. Template switching created a universal primer site, and the cDNA included unique molecular identifiers. TCRdb reprocessed the 5' RACE reads with MiXCR, giving one entry per CDR3 protein. The sample contains 140,000 to 150,000 distinct CDR3 sequences, roughly 3.3% of which appear only once. The sample consisted of memory T cells sorted from blood. The origin of this receptor is a man aged 18 to 30 in good health. The gene calls are TRBV18 and TRBJ2-4; 14 nucleotides align to TRBD2. The CDR3 DNA follows: TGTGCCAGCTCATCGACAGGACTAGCGGGAGGCACGAGGGGGAAAAACATTCAGTACTTC. Translated: CASSSTGLAGGTRGKNIQYF.